A single sample is the source of the 29 T cell receptor beta chains below, sequenced in a study of somatic mutations in cytotoxic T cells in rheumatoid arthritis. Measured with immunoSEQ multiplex PCR; TCRdb has only the in-frame clones, and not every one. The table shows tens of thousands of clones, with around 87% occurring only once. Sequenced: CD8+ T cells sorted from blood. These receptors were taken from an adult with rheumatoid arthritis.

The gene calls are TRBV6-5 and TRBJ2-1; D gene unclear. Per germline, CDR1 MNHEY and CDR2 SVGAGI. The ends were cut back, 7 bases at V and 4 bases at J, with 11 bases in the middle. This CDR3 contains 13 residues. CDR3 sequence reads: CASTGRSYNEQFF. Here the CDR3 DNA reads TGTGCCAGCACGGGCAGGTCATACAATGAGCAGTTCTTC.

Here the CDR3 reads CASSQHLAGGPHEQYF. CDR3 bases: TGCGCCAGCAGTCAACACCTAGCGGGGGGGCCCCACGAGCAGTACTTC. The chain is built from TRBV23-1 and TRBJ2-7; TRBD2 matches 12 bases. TRBV23-1 is filed as an ORF, its function uncertain. The CDR3 loop spans 16 amino acids. V dropped 2 bases and J dropped 5; count of bases not matched to a gene: 7.

The genes are TRBV9 and TRBJ2-2; TRBD2 matches at 7 bases. CDR1 is SGDLS, CDR2 YYNGEE, per germline. Trimming took 3 bases from V and 3 from J; bases not matched to a gene: 17. There are 19 residues in the CDR3. The CDR3 DNA follows: TGTGCCAGCAGCGCTCCTCTTGGCGGGGGAGGCCTAGACACCGGGGAGCTGTTTTTT. Its translation is CASSAPLGGGGLDTGELFF.

This clone has just one count. V gene TRBV11-2 combines with J gene TRBJ2-3, with 10 nucleotides matching TRBD1. The CDR3 consists of 16 residues. The germline CDR1 and CDR2 sequences are SGHAT and FQNNGV. With V trimmed by 3 bases and J by 2 bases, 5 bases remained unmatched. CDR3 residues: CASSFLTGGFTDTQYF. In nucleotides, the CDR3 is TGTGCCAGCAGCTTTTTGACAGGGGGCTTCACAGATACGCAGTATTTT.

This clone came up once. The chain combines TRBV7-9 with TRBJ1-5; D remains unclear. The germline V gene encodes CDR1 SEHNR and CDR2 FQNEAQ (reference sequence). The CDR3 runs 14 residues. V was shortened by 1 base and J by 0 bases, with 4 bases between the two germline ends. The CDR3 protein is CASSLEDSNQPQHF. CDR3 sequence (DNA): TGTGCCAGCAGCTTAGAAGATAGCAATCAGCCCCAGCATTTT.

This chain connects TRBV5-1 to TRBJ1-2; D remains unclear. Trimming cost V 2 bases and J 1 base, with 15 bases left between them. This CDR3 is 16 amino acids long. CDR1 and CDR2 (germline): SGHRS, YFSETQ. CDR3 nucleotide sequence: TGCGCCAGCAGCTTTTTGTCTGGGCAGGATAACTATGGCTACACCTTC. It is translated as CASSFLSGQDNYGYTF.

This rearrangement joins TRBV23-1 to TRBJ2-2; D gene uncertain. TRBV23-1 is labeled an ORF, and its function is uncertain. The V end lost 0 bases, the J end lost 5 bases, and 10 bases lay between the germline ends. There are 15 residues in the CDR3. The CDR3: CASSQSYSSTGELFF. In DNA form, the CDR3 reads TGCGCCAGCAGTCAATCTTACAGTTCTACCGGGGAGCTGTTTTTT.

The chain recombines TRBV28 with TRBJ2-7, with TRBD1 identical over 8 bases. There are 14 residues in the CDR3. V was clipped by 7 bases and J by 3 bases; unmatched bases: 8. CDR1 is MDHEN, CDR2 SYDVKM, per germline. The DNA for the CDR3 is TGTGCCAGCACCCCGGACAGGGCTCTCTACGAGCAGTACTTC. Residues: CASTPDRALYEQYF.

This clone was seen a single time. The J gene is TRBJ2-7, the V gene TRBV11-2; 9 positions match TRBD1. Germline V gives CDR1 SGHAT, CDR2 FQNNGV. With V trimmed by 5 bases and J by 0 bases, 5 bases remained unmatched. CDR3 length equals 15 residues. Here the CDR3 reads CASSPTGGASYEQYF. The CDR3 nucleotides read TGTGCCAGCAGCCCTACAGGGGGCGCCTCCTACGAGCAGTACTTC.

This clone appeared a few times. The chain recombines TRBV5-1 with TRBJ1-1; tentatively, D is TRBD1 (6 bases). Germline CDR1 reads SGHRS; CDR2 reads YFSETQ. The V end was cut by 4 bases, the J end by 4 bases, with 14 bases between. This CDR3 spans 14 amino acids. The CDR3 protein is CASSEQGGRTEAFF. CDR3 DNA sequence: TGCGCCAGCAGCGAACAGGGCGGGCGCACTGAAGCTTTCTTT.

The chain joins TRBV6-1 to TRBJ2-7; 9 bases align to TRBD1. V was clipped by 2 bases and J by 3 bases; unmatched bases: 5. The length of the CDR3 is 15 residues. Germline-derived CDR1 and CDR2 are MNHNS and SASEGT. CDR3 residues: CASSETGGEFYEQYF. CDR3 bases: TGTGCCAGCAGTGAAACAGGGGGCGAGTTCTACGAGCAGTACTTC.

This rearrangement joins TRBV11-2 to TRBJ2-7, with no clear D. CDR1 is SGHAT and CDR2 is FQNNGV in the germline V gene. V lost 4 bases to trimming and J lost 3 bases, with 4 bases between them. The CDR3 covers 11 residues. Here the CDR3 reads CASSSSYEQYF. The CDR3 bases are TGTGCCAGCAGCTCCAGCTACGAGCAGTACTTC. Looking up the rest from reference TRBV11-2 and TRBJ2-7 gives the full variable domain: EAGVAQSPRYKIIEKRQSVAFWCNPISGHATLYWYQQILGQGPKLLIQFQNNGVVDDSQLPKDRFSAERLKGVDSTLKIQPAKLEDSAVYLCASSSSYEQYFGPGTRLTVT.

The rearrangement joins TRBV6-1 to TRBJ1-2; the D gene is possibly TRBD1 (6 bases). Trimming removed 1 base from V and 4 bases from J, with 19 bases in between. Looked up from germline, CDR1 is MNHNS and CDR2 is SASEGT. This CDR3 is 17 amino acids long. As DNA, the CDR3 is TGTGCCAGCAGTGAAGTGGGGTGGGAAGGACAGTCCTATGGCTACACCTTC. Protein sequence: CASSEVGWEGQSYGYTF.

This chain uses TRBV4-1 with TRBJ2-5, with 7 bases matching TRBD2. The DNA matches TRBJ2-7 better at its end, which makes the J call doubtful. This CDR3 is 14 amino acids long. CDR1 and CDR2 (germline): MGHRA, YSYEKL. CDR3 residues: CASSQNAGEYEQYF. DNA for the CDR3: TGCGCCAGCAGCCAAAATGCGGGGGAGTACGAGCAGTACTTC.

The chain is built from TRBV11-2 and TRBJ2-1, with 8 bases lining up with TRBD2. The V gene's germline CDR1 is SGHAT and CDR2 FQNNGV. V trimming: 5 bases; J trimming: 5 bases; junction bases outside the gene matches: 11. There are 16 residues in the CDR3. CDR3 region: CASSQITSGWDNEQFF. DNA for the CDR3: TGTGCCAGCAGCCAAATTACTAGCGGTTGGGACAATGAGCAGTTCTTC.

The chain has TRBV4-1 and TRBJ2-7; 12 bases map to TRBD2. The germline CDR1 and CDR2 sequences are MGHRA and YSYEKL. V gave up 5 bases and J gave up 3 bases; unmatched junction bases: 5. The CDR3 spans 15 residues. The CDR3 is CASSFRTSGNYEQYF. The CDR3 bases are TGCGCCAGCAGCTTCCGGACTAGCGGGAACTACGAGCAGTACTTC.

V usage is TRBV6-5 and J usage is TRBJ1-1; D remains ambiguous. With 2 bases removed from V and 1 base from J, the gap between germline ends came to 5 bases. The germline gives CDR1 MNHEY, CDR2 SVGAGI. This CDR3 contains 13 residues. The CDR3 is CASSYGPNTEAFF. In DNA, the CDR3 is TGTGCCAGCAGTTACGGTCCGAACACTGAAGCTTTCTTT.

This clone appeared once. The gene calls are TRBV6-5 and TRBJ1-5; the D gene is possibly TRBD1 (5 bases). The CDR3 has 15 amino acids. CDR1 and CDR2 (germline): MNHEY, SVGAGI. The ends were cut back, 6 bases at V and 0 bases at J, with 12 bases in the middle. The CDR3 bases are TGTGCCAGCAGCGTAGGGACGGGTAGCAATCAGCCCCAGCATTTT. Translated: CASSVGTGSNQPQHF.

The chain joins TRBV7-9 to TRBJ2-1; 7 nucleotides match TRBD2. CDR3 length equals 15 residues. Germline assignment: CDR1 SEHNR and CDR2 FQNEAQ (reference sequence). The V gene end was trimmed by 5 bases and the J gene end by 1 base; junction bases not matched to a gene: 5. This CDR3 reads CASSRRERSYNEQFF. CDR3 in DNA: TGTGCCAGCAGCCGGCGGGAGCGGTCCTACAATGAGCAGTTCTTC.

This chain joins TRBV7-6 and TRBJ2-7, with 7 nucleotides matching TRBD2. V lost 1 base, J lost 6 bases, and 21 bases stayed unmatched. Germline V gives CDR1 SGHVS, CDR2 FNYEAQ. The CDR3 loop spans 19 amino acids. CDR3 amino acids: CASSLGWGGSDLSLTEQYF. The CDR3 region has the DNA TGTGCCAGCAGCTTAGGGTGGGGGGGTAGCGACCTCAGCCTTACCGAGCAGTACTTC. Filled out from reference TRBV7-6 and TRBJ2-7, the complete variable domain reads GAGVSQSPRYKVTKRGQDVALRCDPISGHVSLYWYRQALGQGPEFLTYFNYEAQQDKSGLPNDRFSAERPEGSISTLTIQRTEQRDSAMYRCASSLGWGGSDLSLTEQYFGPGTRLTVT.

This rearrangement joins TRBV2 to TRBJ2-6; D gene uncertain. Germline V gives CDR1 SNHLY, CDR2 FYNNEI. The CDR3 length is 15 residues. V gave up 10 bases and J gave up 0 bases, with 13 bases separating them. CDR3 in DNA: TGTGCCACCCGGACGGCCGTCTCTGGGGCCAACGTCCTGACTTTC. It is translated as CATRTAVSGANVLTF.

The genes are TRBV7-9 and TRBJ2-7; 11 nucleotides align to TRBD2. The CDR3 covers 17 residues. Germline-derived CDR1 and CDR2 are SEHNR and FQNEAQ (reference sequence). Trimming cost V 2 bases and J 0 bases; bases outside gene matches: 6. The CDR3 region has the DNA TGTGCCAGCAGCTTAAGGTCTAGCGGGAGGAGCTCCTACGAGCAGTACTTC. Translating gives CASSLRSSGRSSYEQYF.

The chain is built from TRBV29-1 and TRBJ1-2, with TRBD1 matching over 8 bases. Losses at the gene ends were 6 bases for V and 5 bases for J; bases not matched to a gene: 14. CDR1 and CDR2 (germline): SQVTM, ANQGSEA. This CDR3 has 15 amino acids. The CDR3 here is CSVIPGTGVSYGYTF. CDR3 DNA sequence: TGCAGCGTGATCCCCGGGACAGGCGTTTCTTATGGCTACACCTTC.

Here the CDR3 reads CASSLLAGGLETQYF. The CDR3 DNA is TGTGCCAGCAGCTTACTAGCGGGGGGGCTAGAGACCCAGTACTTC. The chain combines TRBV7-9 with TRBJ2-5; 12 positions agree with TRBD2. Trimming cost V 2 bases and J 4 bases; bases outside gene matches: 2. Germline assignment: CDR1 SEHNR and CDR2 FQNEAQ (reference sequence). The CDR3 spans 15 residues.

The rearrangement uses TRBV15 and TRBJ1-1; TRBD1 might be the D (5 bases). The CDR3 runs 18 residues. CDR1 LNHNV and CDR2 YYDKDF come from the germline V gene (reference sequence). V was shortened by 0 bases and J by 0 bases, with 17 bases between the two germline ends. The DNA for the CDR3 is TGTGCCACCAGCAGAGATGGGCCAGGGCCCCGGATGAACACTGAAGCTTTCTTT. This sequence encodes CATSRDGPGPRMNTEAFF.

J is TRBJ2-7 and V is TRBV7-8; D is possibly TRBD1 (5 bases). Germline-derived CDR1 and CDR2 are SGHVS and FQNEAQ. The CDR3 sequence is 14 residues long. V gave up 6 bases and J gave up 2 bases, with 14 bases separating them. The CDR3 reads CASSNAVRAYEQYF. Written as DNA, the CDR3 is TGTGCCAGCAGTAACGCGGTCAGGGCCTACGAGCAGTACTTC.

J is TRBJ1-6 and V is TRBV2; D gene unclear. Germline V CDR1 and CDR2: SNHLY, FYNNEI. The ends were cut back, 1 base at V and 3 bases at J, with 13 bases in the middle. The CDR3 has 17 amino acids. CDR3 DNA: TGTGCCAGCAGTGAAGGAGCTTCGGTCAGCTATAATTCACCCCTCCACTTT. It yields the protein CASSEGASVSYNSPLHF.

In this sample, this clone turned up a few times. The rearrangement uses TRBV7-9 and TRBJ1-2; D uncertain. The CDR3 contains 13 residues. Germline values: CDR1 SEHNR, CDR2 FQNEAQ (reference sequence). The germline V and J ends were trimmed by 0 bases and 4 bases, with 6 bases remaining between them. The CDR3 loop reads CASSLAGRYGYTF. Written as DNA, the CDR3 is TGTGCCAGCAGCTTAGCAGGGCGCTATGGCTACACCTTC.

This clone came up a few times. The J gene is TRBJ2-7, the V gene TRBV18, with TRBD1 matching over 9 bases. CDR3 length: 14 residues. Unmatched junction bases numbered 4, after V lost 4 bases and J lost 3 bases. The germline gives CDR1 KGHSH, CDR2 LQKENI. CDR3 loop: CASSLGTGYYEQYF. The CDR3 DNA follows: TGTGCCAGCTCACTCGGGACAGGGTACTACGAGCAGTACTTC.